This TCR beta chain was retrieved from a study of blood T cell repertoires in COVID-19. In the original workflow: Estimates of nucleated cell counts were drawn from the amplification of reference gene primers. TCRdb's table, derived via immunoSEQ multiplex PCR, lists solely in-frame clones and lacks some. V, J and clone size are those of that table, while D and trimming were read from the DNA. The sample consists of approximately 76,000 clones, around nine tenths of them appearing once. J was trimmed by 8 bases and V by 8 bases; bases with no gene match: 9. Germline loops: CDR1 MDHEN, CDR2 SYDVKM. The CDR3 totals 14 residues.

The TCR originated in a young man with acute or convalescent COVID-19. The sequenced sample was peripheral blood. The chain employs TRBV28 and TRBJ2-6, with 7 bases matching TRBD2. CDR3 region: CASGSGRGPNVLTF. DNA for the CDR3: TGTGCCAGCGGGTCTGGGAGGGGCCCCAACGTCCTGACTTTC.